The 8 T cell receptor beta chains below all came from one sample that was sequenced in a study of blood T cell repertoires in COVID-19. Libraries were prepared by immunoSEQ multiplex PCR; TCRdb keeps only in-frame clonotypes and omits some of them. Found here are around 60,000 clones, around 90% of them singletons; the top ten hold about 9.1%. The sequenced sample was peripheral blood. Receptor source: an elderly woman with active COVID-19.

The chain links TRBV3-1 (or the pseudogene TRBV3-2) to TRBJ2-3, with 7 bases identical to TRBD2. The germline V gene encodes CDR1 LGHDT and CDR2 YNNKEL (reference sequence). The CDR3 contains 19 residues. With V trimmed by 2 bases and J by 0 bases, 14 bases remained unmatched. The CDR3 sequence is CASSQLVITLAESTDTQYF. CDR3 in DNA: TGTGCCAGCAGCCAACTCGTTATAACGCTAGCGGAGAGCACAGATACGCAGTATTTT.

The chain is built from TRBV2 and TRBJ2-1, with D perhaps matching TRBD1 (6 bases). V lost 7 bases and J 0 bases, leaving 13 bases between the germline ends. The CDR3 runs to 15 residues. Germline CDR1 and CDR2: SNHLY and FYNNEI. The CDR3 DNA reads TGTGCCAGCATACTTGGGGGCCCCTCCTACAATGAGCAGTTCTTC. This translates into CASILGGPSYNEQFF.

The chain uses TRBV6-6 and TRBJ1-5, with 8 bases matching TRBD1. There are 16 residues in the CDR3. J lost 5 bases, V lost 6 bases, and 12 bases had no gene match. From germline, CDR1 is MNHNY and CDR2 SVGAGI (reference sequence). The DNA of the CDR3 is TGTGCCAGCAGCCCCCTCGGACAGGGAGGTTATCAGCCCCAGCATTTT. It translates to CASSPLGQGGYQPQHF.

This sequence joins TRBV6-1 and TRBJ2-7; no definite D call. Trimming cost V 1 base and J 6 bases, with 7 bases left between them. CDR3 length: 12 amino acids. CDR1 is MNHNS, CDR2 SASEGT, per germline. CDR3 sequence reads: CASSEGESEQYV. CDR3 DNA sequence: TGTGCCAGCAGTGAAGGAGAGTCCGAGCAGTACGTC.

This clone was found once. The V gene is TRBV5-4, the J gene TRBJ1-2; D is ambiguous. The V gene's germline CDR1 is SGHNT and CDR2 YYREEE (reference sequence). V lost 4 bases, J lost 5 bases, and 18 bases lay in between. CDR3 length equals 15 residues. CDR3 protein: CASSRAGLAKYGYTF. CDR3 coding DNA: TGTGCCAGCAGCCGGGCCGGACTCGCAAAATATGGCTACACCTTC.

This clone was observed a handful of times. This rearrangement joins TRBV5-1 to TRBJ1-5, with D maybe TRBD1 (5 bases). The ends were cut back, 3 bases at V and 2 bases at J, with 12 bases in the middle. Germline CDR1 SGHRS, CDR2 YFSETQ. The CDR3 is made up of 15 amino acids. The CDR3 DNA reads TGCGCCAGCAGCTACGGGGGGGACGGCAATCAGCCCCAGCATTTT. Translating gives CASSYGGDGNQPQHF.

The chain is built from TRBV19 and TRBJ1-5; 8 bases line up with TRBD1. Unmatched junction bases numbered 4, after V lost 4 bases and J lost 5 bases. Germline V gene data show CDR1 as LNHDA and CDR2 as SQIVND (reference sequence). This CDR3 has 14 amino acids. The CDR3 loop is CASSRTGRDQPQHF. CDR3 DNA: TGTGCCAGTAGTAGGACAGGGCGAGATCAGCCCCAGCATTTT.

DNA for the CDR3: TGTGCCAGTAGTATGATGAGCGGGAGACATGAGCAGTTCTTC. Its protein is CASSMMSGRHEQFF. The rearrangement uses TRBV19 and TRBJ2-1; 8 bases match TRBD2. The CDR3 is 14 amino acids. Germline V CDR1 and CDR2: LNHDA, SQIVND (reference sequence). V gave up 3 bases and J gave up 8 bases; unmatched junction bases: 6.